The clone carrying this T cell receptor beta chain was seen a handful of times. Its matching antigen is unknown. The data stem from a study of T cell responses to AZD1222 COVID-19 vaccine. Regarding the study as a whole: At baseline, just a handful of AZD1222 recipients tested seropositive. Close to half of spike-specific TCRs reportedly recognize unmutated variant regions.

Pooling was applied to second doses at about 4 or about 12 weeks. Some clones are missing from TCRdb's copy, which holds only in-frame ones; the method was immunoSEQ multiplex PCR. The repertoire consists of 90,000 to 150,000 clones, with about 85% occurring once and the leading ten covering approximately 2.6%. V was clipped by 3 bases and J by 3 bases, with 6 bases between them. Germline CDR1 MDHEN, CDR2 SYDVKM. The CDR3 loop spans 12 amino acids. The sequence was obtained from an adult who received the AZD1222 COVID-19 vaccine. The genes are TRBV28 and TRBJ2-7; D gene ambiguous. Source: peripheral blood, taken 28 days after the second AZD1222 dose. The CDR3 sequence: CASSLQDYEQYF. The CDR3 nucleotides read TGTGCCAGCAGTTTGCAGGACTACGAGCAGTACTTC.